The source of this TCR beta chain is a study of Tregs in tolerant kidney transplant recipients. Assay: immunoSEQ multiplex PCR; the TCRdb copy retains only in-frame clones and omits some. The table lists tens of thousands of clones, under 95% of them singletons, with 0.7% in the top ten. V lost 0 bases, J lost 9 bases, and 0 bases stayed unmatched. The CDR3 is 13 residues long. Germline CDR1 is SQVTM and CDR2 is ANQGSEA. This sequence joins TRBV29-1 and TRBJ1-6, with 9 positions matching TRBD1. This clonotype was obtained from a human donor in good health. The sample taken for sequencing was Tregs from blood. CDR3: CSVEEDRGSPLHF. In DNA form, the CDR3 reads TGCAGCGTTGAAGAGGACAGGGGTTCACCCCTCCACTTT.